This entry features one TCR beta chain sequence. Its antigen remains unidentified. Base qualities are not recorded, but no much larger clone differs from it by a single base. Other DNA sequences in this sample translate to the same CDR3. Genomic DNA was extracted from sorted cells for sequencing of the TCRbeta CDR3 region. The immunoSEQ Assay was used to sequence the TCRbeta CDR3 regions. Entries here come from immuneACCESS through TCRdb and include only in-frame sequences with V and J called. Some clones fail to appear in such tables; in the studies checked, an unresolved V gene covers under half of the shortfall, and the cause of the remainder is unknown. The table for this sample lists about 47,000 clones; around 85% of them were counted only once. Around 14% of the sample is taken by the ten largest. These data originate in a study of OX40 agonist ivuxolimab in advanced cancers. Regarding the study in general: The costimulatory receptor OX40 (CD134) was targeted by ivuxolimab, a fully human IgG2 agonistic monoclonal antibody. Intravenous ivuxolimab was administered to patients every 2 weeks at six dose levels: 0.01, 0.1, 0.3, 1.5, 3 and 10 mg/kg. The monotherapy dose-escalation portion (N ≈ 50 patients) of the phase I ivuxolimab trial is reported in the paper. Peripheral TCRbeta sequencing was intended to test whether TCR sequence diversity was altered and clonal T-cell expansion was caused by ivuxolimab. Patients were allowed to have had prior anti-PD-1, anti-PD-L1 or anti-CTLA-4 therapy, and roughly 40% of the dose-escalation patients had been treated with checkpoint inhibitors. Of the roughly 52 dose-escalation patients, hepatocellular carcinoma was present in approximately 20, melanoma in around 15, renal cell carcinoma in 9 and head and neck cancer in 9. Partial responses occurred in three dose-escalation patients, of whom one had hepatocellular carcinoma and two had cutaneous melanoma. In the dose-escalation cohort, more than 80% of patients were male, and the mean age was 60 years with a range of roughly 20 to 80. The research as a whole found: Clonal expansion of both CD4+ and CD8+ blood T cells was observed from baseline to week 6 at doses 0.1 to 3.0 mg/kg. In partial responders in the 0.1-3.0 mg/kg groups, normalized peripheral clonal expansion was found to be among the lowest, especially among CD8+ T cells. The antigen specificity of the clonally expanded peripheral T cells was not determined. Low levels of normalized T-cell clonal expansion were also seen in some patients who did not respond. On average, CD8+ T cells showed more expanded clones than CD4+ T cells after ivuxolimab.

The trial excluded patients who had a history of autoimmune disease or who were on systemic immunosuppression. Peripheral blood for TCR sequencing was collected from all dose cohorts at baseline, on cycle 4 day 1, and on cycle 7 day 1. The samples were drawn from a first-in-human, open-label, multicenter phase I dose-escalation trial of ivuxolimab. Adults with locally advanced or metastatic melanoma, renal cell carcinoma, hepatocellular carcinoma or head and neck squamous cell carcinoma were enrolled in the trial. Before TCR sequencing, CD4+ and CD8+ T cells were separately sorted from peripheral blood. Trimming at the junction amounts to 4 bases on V and 1 base on J, and the germline ends lie 8 bases apart. CDR1 MGHRA and CDR2 YSYEKL are derived from the germline V gene. Reading from cysteine to phenylalanine, the CDR3 counts 14 amino acids. Kept here is only the CDR3 DNA, which spans 42 bases and is read in frame from base 1.

The receptor comes from an adult with an advanced solid tumor such as melanoma, head and neck, liver or kidney cancer. The chain uses TRBV4-1 and TRBJ1-5; the D segment could be TRBD1, given 5 matching bases. Specimen: CD4+ or CD8+ T cells sorted from blood, collected in a trial of the OX40 agonist ivuxolimab. The encoded CDR3 is CASSRPGSNQPQHF. The DNA sequence is TGCGCCAGCAGCCGCCCAGGGAGCAATCAGCCCCAGCATTTT.